Following are 26 T cell receptor beta chains from one sample sequenced in a study of CD8 T cells in ankylosing spondylitis. General observations from the study: Apparently characteristic of ankylosing spondylitis blood was a TCR beta motif (about eight highly homologous variants).

TCRdb reprocessed the 5' RACE reads with MiXCR, giving one entry per CDR3 protein. The sample gives more than 650,000 distinct CDR3 sequences, roughly 12% of which show up once; 0.51% is in the top ten. These receptors' targets are unknown. Sequenced input: blood, either unsorted or a sorted T cell fraction (not recorded which). These receptors all stem from a male donor with ankylosing spondylitis.

This clonotype has just a few counts. The rearrangement joins TRBV20-1 to TRBJ2-3; 8 positions agree with TRBD1. Germline loops: CDR1 DFQATT, CDR2 SNEGSKA (reference sequence). The ends lost 4 bases at V and 2 bases at J; junction bases unmatched: 5. CDR3 length: 14 residues. CDR3 nucleotide sequence: TGCAGTGCTATACGACAGGGGTACACAGATACGCAGTATTTT. Translated, it gives CSAIRQGYTDTQYF.

A few counts support this clonotype. This rearrangement joins TRBV7-3 to TRBJ2-1, with 8 bases aligning to TRBD1. The V gene's germline CDR1 is SGHTA and CDR2 FQGTGA. The CDR3 covers 15 residues. The junction had 6 bases not matched to a gene; V was cut back by 4 bases and J by 4 bases. The CDR3 DNA reads TGTGCCAGCAGCTACTCAGGGGGCGTTTACAATGAGCAGTTCTTC. Protein: CASSYSGGVYNEQFF.

The chain employs TRBV10-1 and TRBJ2-7; possible D gene TRBD2, 6 bases. V shed 8 bases and J shed 3 bases, with 17 bases lying between them. The CDR3 is made up of 14 amino acids. Germline V gives CDR1 WNHNN, CDR2 SYGVQD (reference sequence). The chain's CDR3 is CASSIRVGGYEQYF. CDR3 sequence (DNA): TGCGCCAGCTCCATTAGAGTCGGGGGCTACGAGCAGTACTTC.

This clonotype has more than one count but fewer than ten. The chain has TRBV12-3 or TRBV12-4 and TRBJ2-5; maybe TRBD2 (6 bases). V was cut by 8 bases and J by 3 bases, with 16 bases left in between. This CDR3 region has 14 residues. This CDR3 is CASGEIGGEETQYF. CDR3 bases: TGTGCCAGCGGCGAAATCGGCGGGGAAGAGACCCAGTACTTC.

This clonotype was seen a handful of times. The rearrangement uses TRBV20-1 and TRBJ2-7; 7 nucleotides line up with TRBD1. The J segment lost 3 bases and the V segment lost 6 bases, leaving 5 bases of the junction unmatched. Per the germline V gene, CDR1 is DFQATT and CDR2 is SNEGSKA (reference sequence). This CDR3 is 12 amino acids long. CDR3 DNA sequence: TGCAGTGCCGCAGACAGGGTCTACGAGCAGTACTTC. Translated: CSAADRVYEQYF.

In this sample, this clonotype turned up many times. The chain links TRBV20-1 to TRBJ2-7; unclear D gene. The length of the CDR3 is 12 residues. The germline V gene encodes CDR1 DFQATT and CDR2 SNEGSKA (reference sequence). The V gene lost 0 bases and the J gene lost 8 bases, with 11 bases spanning the gap. The CDR3 is CSARDLEIKQYF. Written as DNA, the CDR3 is TGCAGTGCTAGAGATTTGGAGATAAAGCAGTACTTC.

This clonotype was detected ten times or more. The chain couples TRBV7-2 to TRBJ1-1, with D tentatively TRBD1 (6 bases). The CDR3 is 13 amino acids. V gave up 1 base and J gave up 11 bases, with 14 bases separating them. The germline CDR1 and CDR2 sequences are SGHTA and FQGNSA. For the CDR3, the DNA is TGTGCCAGCAGCTTAGAACAGGGAAGGGTGGCTTTCTTT. Translation: CASSLEQGRVAFF.

This clonotype turned up a few times. This chain connects TRBV7-9 to TRBJ2-1; D is undetermined. The CDR3 runs 14 residues. The germline V gene encodes CDR1 SEHNR and CDR2 FQNEAQ (reference sequence). V lost 2 bases to trimming and J lost 0 bases, with 5 bases between them. The CDR3 nucleotides read TGTGCCAGCAGCTTAACATTCTCCTACAATGAGCAGTTCTTC. It specifies CASSLTFSYNEQFF.

There are many counts of this clonotype. The chain joins TRBV20-1 to TRBJ1-5; 8 bases are a match to TRBD1. CDR3 length equals 12 residues. The germline V gene has CDR1 DFQATT and CDR2 SNEGSKA (reference sequence). The trim removed 4 bases at V and 4 bases at J, leaving 0 bases unmatched. The CDR3 reads CSANRGNQPQHF. The CDR3 nucleotides read TGCAGTGCTAACAGGGGGAATCAGCCCCAGCATTTT.

This clonotype came up a few times. The rearrangement joins TRBV20-1 to TRBJ2-1; 7 nucleotides line up with TRBD2. Germline CDR1 and CDR2: DFQATT and SNEGSKA (reference sequence). V dropped 3 bases and J dropped 4; count of bases not matched to a gene: 6. This CDR3 contains 14 residues. The CDR3 spells CSARRGNPYNEQFF. The DNA for the CDR3 is TGCAGTGCTAGGCGGGGGAACCCATACAATGAGCAGTTCTTC.

CDR3 sequence: CAINRRDGSYGYTF. DNA of the CDR3: TGTGCCATCAATCGCCGGGACGGGTCCTATGGCTACACCTTC. The chain uses TRBV6-1 and TRBJ1-2; D might be TRBD1 (5 bases). The length of the CDR3 is 14 residues. V was shortened by 10 bases and J by 4 bases, with 19 bases between the two germline ends. Germline CDR1 reads MNHNS; CDR2 reads SASEGT.

This clonotype occurred a few times. The chain has TRBV7-3 and TRBJ2-2; 9 bases are shared with TRBD1. The CDR3 has 14 residues. Germline values: CDR1 SGHTA, CDR2 FQGTGA. Unmatched junction bases numbered 5, after V lost 5 bases and J lost 7 bases. The CDR3 DNA reads TGTGCCAGCAGCACGGGACAGGGCGGCGGGGAGCTGTTTTTT. This sequence encodes CASSTGQGGGELFF.

V usage is TRBV20-1 and J usage is TRBJ2-3; D is unresolved. The V gene lost 2 bases and the J gene lost 4 bases, with 13 bases spanning the gap. CDR1 is DFQATT and CDR2 is SNEGSKA in the germline V gene (reference sequence). The CDR3 extends over 14 amino acids. CDR3 nucleotides: TGCAGTGCTAGATCACCCACGGTGGCAGATACGCAGTATTTT. Encoded protein: CSARSPTVADTQYF.

The table lists this clonotype with a few counts. The V gene is TRBV24-1, the J gene TRBJ2-5; 13 positions agree with TRBD2. The CDR3 extends over 16 amino acids. The trim removed 3 bases at V and 3 bases at J, leaving 3 bases unmatched. The germline V gene encodes CDR1 KGHDR and CDR2 SFDVKD. The CDR3 region is CATSDPGLAGEETQYF. CDR3 nucleotide sequence: TGTGCCACCAGTGATCCCGGACTAGCGGGAGAAGAGACCCAGTACTTC.

V usage is TRBV6-5 and J usage is TRBJ2-2; perhaps TRBD2 as D (5 bases). The CDR3 covers 15 residues. Looked up from germline, CDR1 is MNHEY and CDR2 is SVGAGI. The ends were cut back, 2 bases at V and 12 bases at J, with 19 bases in the middle. The CDR3 here is CASSYQNRGSLQLFF. The CDR3 DNA is TGTGCCAGCAGTTACCAAAATCGCGGGTCCCTCCAGCTGTTTTTT.

This clonotype was seen only a few times. V and J are TRBV29-1 and TRBJ1-5; 9 positions match TRBD1. The CDR3 length is 13 residues. Germline assignment: CDR1 SQVTM and CDR2 ANQGSEA. Trimming cost V 4 bases and J 4 bases; bases outside gene matches: 2. CDR3 residues: CSVAGTGNQPQHF. The CDR3 region has the DNA TGCAGCGTTGCGGGGACAGGGAATCAGCCCCAGCATTTT.

This clonotype has only a few counts. This chain links TRBV29-1 with TRBJ2-1; 10 bases are a match to TRBD2. Germline assignment: CDR1 SQVTM and CDR2 ANQGSEA. The CDR3 runs 16 residues. With V trimmed by 4 bases and J by 6 bases, 12 bases remained unmatched. The DNA for the CDR3 is TGCAGCGTTGTGATTTGGACTAGCGGCTATGCCAATGAGCAGTTCTTC. Protein: CSVVIWTSGYANEQFF.

This clonotype has a count of ten or more. The V call is TRBV4-3, the J call TRBJ2-2; TRBD1 or TRBD2 may be the D gene (5 bases each). The CDR3 is 15 residues long. CDR1 is LGHNA, CDR2 YSLEER, per germline. V shed 3 bases and J shed 0 bases, with 8 bases lying between them. The CDR3 spells CASSQGPTNTGELFF. The DNA of the CDR3 is TGCGCCAGCAGCCAGGGACCGACGAACACCGGGGAGCTGTTTTTT.

In this sample, this clonotype turned up a few times. J is TRBJ2-3 and V is TRBV20-1; a possible D gene is TRBD2 (6 bases). The germline V gene has CDR1 DFQATT and CDR2 SNEGSKA (reference sequence). The length of the CDR3 is 15 residues. V lost 6 bases to trimming and J lost 2 bases, with 18 bases between them. This chain's CDR3 is CSATRARGNTDTQYF. The CDR3 region has the DNA TGCAGTGCCACAAGGGCTCGGGGGAACACAGATACGCAGTATTTT.

This clonotype was observed a handful of times. One end of the junction is discordant with germline, which a read error may explain. The chain couples TRBV20-1 to TRBJ2-2, with a weak D call TRBD2 (6 bases). This CDR3 region has 13 residues. Germline-derived CDR1 and CDR2 are DFQATT and SNEGSKA (reference sequence). CDR3 sequence reads: CSARGGRGGELFF. The CDR3 DNA sequence: TGCAGTGCAAGAGGAGGGAGAGGCGGGGAGCTGTTTTTT.

V is TRBV5-1 and J is TRBJ1-4; D call uncertain. Germline CDR1 SGHRS, CDR2 YFSETQ. The CDR3 is 14 amino acids. Trimming pared 0 bases from V and 6 bases from J, leaving 9 bases between. The CDR3 nucleotides are TGCGCCAGCAGCTTGGGACCGTTTGATGAAAAACTGTTTTTT. Its translation is CASSLGPFDEKLFF.

The chain has TRBV20-1 and TRBJ2-7, with D perhaps matching TRBD2 (6 bases). This CDR3 is 15 amino acids long. Trimming stripped 7 bases from V and 0 bases from J, with 19 bases between. Germline V gene data show CDR1 as DFQATT and CDR2 as SNEGSKA (reference sequence). In DNA, the CDR3 is TGCAGTGTCGGCGGGATTGGGGGATTCTCCTACGAGCAGTACTTC. This codes for CSVGGIGGFSYEQYF.

Only a few counts were recorded for this clonotype. V usage is TRBV7-3 and J usage is TRBJ1-2; no definite D call. This CDR3 has 13 residues. Trimming stripped 3 bases from V and 8 bases from J, with 13 bases between. Germline CDR1 and CDR2: SGHTA and FQGTGA. The CDR3 DNA is TGTGCCAGCAGCTTTTCCGGTATGCGGGGCTACACCTTC. It is translated as CASSFSGMRGYTF.

The chain recombines TRBV20-1 with TRBJ2-4; D is unresolved. The CDR3 sequence is 13 residues long. Germline V lookup: CDR1 DFQATT, CDR2 SNEGSKA (reference sequence). V was trimmed by 6 bases and J by 0 bases, leaving 9 bases between them. As DNA, the CDR3 is TGCAGTGCACTCCAACTAGCCAAAAACATTCAGTACTTC. Protein product: CSALQLAKNIQYF.

V gene TRBV6-1 combines with J gene TRBJ2-3; D is undetermined. CDR1 and CDR2 from the germline V gene are MNHNS and SASEGT. This CDR3 is 14 amino acids long. V lost 6 bases and J 1 base, leaving 11 bases between the germline ends. This CDR3 is CASSRLRRTDTQYF. CDR3 bases: TGTGCCAGCAGCCGTCTACGCCGCACAGATACGCAGTATTTT.

This clonotype occurred many times. The rearrangement joins TRBV6-1 to TRBJ2-3; D gene ambiguous. Trimming shortened V by 2 bases and J by 6 bases, and 12 bases separated the two germline ends. CDR3 length: 14 residues. Germline CDR1 is MNHNS and CDR2 is SASEGT. CDR3 loop: CASSETALRDTQYF. The CDR3 DNA reads as TGTGCCAGCAGTGAAACGGCGCTTCGGGATACGCAGTATTTT.